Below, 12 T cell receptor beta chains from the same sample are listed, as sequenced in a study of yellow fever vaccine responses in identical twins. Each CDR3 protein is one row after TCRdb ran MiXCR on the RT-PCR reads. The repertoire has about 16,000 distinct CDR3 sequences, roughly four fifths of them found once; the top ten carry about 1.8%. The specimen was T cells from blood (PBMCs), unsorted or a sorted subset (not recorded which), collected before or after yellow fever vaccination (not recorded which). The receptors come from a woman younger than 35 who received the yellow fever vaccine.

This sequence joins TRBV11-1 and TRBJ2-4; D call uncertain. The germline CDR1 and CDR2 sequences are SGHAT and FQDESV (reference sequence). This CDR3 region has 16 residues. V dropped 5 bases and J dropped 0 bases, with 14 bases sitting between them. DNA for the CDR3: TGTGCCAGCAGCAGACCGTTGGGATTAGCCAAAAACATTCAGTACTTC. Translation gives CASSRPLGLAKNIQYF.

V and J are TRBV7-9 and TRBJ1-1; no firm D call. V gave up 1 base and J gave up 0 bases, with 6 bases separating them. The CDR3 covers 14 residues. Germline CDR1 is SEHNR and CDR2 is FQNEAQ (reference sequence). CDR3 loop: CASSLGVMNTEAFF. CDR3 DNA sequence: TGTGCCAGCAGCTTAGGGGTAATGAACACTGAAGCTTTCTTT.

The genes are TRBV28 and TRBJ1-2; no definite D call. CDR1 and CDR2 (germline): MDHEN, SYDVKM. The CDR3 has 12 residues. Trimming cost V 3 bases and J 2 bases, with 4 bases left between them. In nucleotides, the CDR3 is TGTGCCAGCAGTTTCAGAAACTATGGCTACACCTTC. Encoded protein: CASSFRNYGYTF.

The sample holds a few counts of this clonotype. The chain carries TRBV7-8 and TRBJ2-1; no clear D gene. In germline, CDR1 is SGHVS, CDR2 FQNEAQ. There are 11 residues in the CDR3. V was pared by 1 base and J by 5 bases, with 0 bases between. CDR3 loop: CASSLDNEQFF. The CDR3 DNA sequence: TGTGCCAGCAGCTTAGACAATGAGCAGTTCTTC.

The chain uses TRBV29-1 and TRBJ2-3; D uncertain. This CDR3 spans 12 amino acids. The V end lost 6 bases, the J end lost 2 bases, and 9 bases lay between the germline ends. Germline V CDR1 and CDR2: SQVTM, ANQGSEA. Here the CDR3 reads CSVARDTDTQYF. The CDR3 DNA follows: TGCAGCGTGGCTCGTGACACAGATACGCAGTATTTT.

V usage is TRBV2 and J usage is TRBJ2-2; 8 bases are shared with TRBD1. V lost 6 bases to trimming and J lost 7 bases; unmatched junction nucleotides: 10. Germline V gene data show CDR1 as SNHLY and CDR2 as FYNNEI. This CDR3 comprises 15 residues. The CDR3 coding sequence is TGTGCCAGCAGCGGGTGGCAGGGGGCCGGCGGGGAGCTGTTTTTT. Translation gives CASSGWQGAGGELFF.

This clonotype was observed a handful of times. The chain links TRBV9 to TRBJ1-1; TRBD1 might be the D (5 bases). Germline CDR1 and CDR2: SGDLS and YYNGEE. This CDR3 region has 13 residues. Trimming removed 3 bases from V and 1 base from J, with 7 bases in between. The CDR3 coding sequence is TGTGCCAGCAGCGATGGGGGGAACACTGAAGCTTTCTTT. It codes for CASSDGGNTEAFF.

The CDR3 sequence: CSARDSGRLSYEQYF. The DNA for the CDR3 is TGCAGTGCTAGAGATTCCGGTCGACTCTCCTACGAGCAGTACTTC. The chain carries TRBV20-1 and TRBJ2-7; D unclear. This CDR3 region has 15 residues. Trimming left V 0 bases short and J 0 bases short, with 12 bases between. In germline, CDR1 is DFQATT, CDR2 SNEGSKA (reference sequence).

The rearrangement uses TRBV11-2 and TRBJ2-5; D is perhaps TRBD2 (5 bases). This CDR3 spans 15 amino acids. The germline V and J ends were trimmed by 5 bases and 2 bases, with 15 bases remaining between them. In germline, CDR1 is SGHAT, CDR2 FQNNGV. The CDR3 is CASSHRRDFQETQYF. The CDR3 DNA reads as TGTGCCAGCAGCCACCGACGGGATTTTCAAGAGACCCAGTACTTC. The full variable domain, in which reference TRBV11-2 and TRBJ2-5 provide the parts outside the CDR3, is EAGVAQSPRYKIIEKRQSVAFWCNPISGHATLYWYQQILGQGPKLLIQFQNNGVVDDSQLPKDRFSAERLKGVDSTLKIQPAKLEDSAVYLCASSHRRDFQETQYFGPGTRLLVL.

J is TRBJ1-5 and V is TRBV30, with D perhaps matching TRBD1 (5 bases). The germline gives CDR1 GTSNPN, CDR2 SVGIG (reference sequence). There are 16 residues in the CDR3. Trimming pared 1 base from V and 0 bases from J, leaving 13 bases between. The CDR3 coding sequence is TGTGCCTGGAGTGCCGGGAGGGGATATAGCAATCAGCCCCAGCATTTT. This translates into CAWSAGRGYSNQPQHF.

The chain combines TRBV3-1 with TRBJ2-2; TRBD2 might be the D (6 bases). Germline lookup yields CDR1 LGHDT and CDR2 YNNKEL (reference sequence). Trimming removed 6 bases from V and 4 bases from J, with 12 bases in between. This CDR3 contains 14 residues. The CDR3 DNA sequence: TGTGCCAGCAGTCCAAATAGCGGCACCGGGGAGCTGTTTTTT. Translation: CASSPNSGTGELFF.

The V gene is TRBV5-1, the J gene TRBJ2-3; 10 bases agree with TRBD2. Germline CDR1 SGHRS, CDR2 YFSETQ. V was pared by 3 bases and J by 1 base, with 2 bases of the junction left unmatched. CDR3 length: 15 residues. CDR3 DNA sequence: TGCGCCAGCAGCTGGGGGACTAGCGGCACAGATACGCAGTATTTT. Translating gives CASSWGTSGTDTQYF.